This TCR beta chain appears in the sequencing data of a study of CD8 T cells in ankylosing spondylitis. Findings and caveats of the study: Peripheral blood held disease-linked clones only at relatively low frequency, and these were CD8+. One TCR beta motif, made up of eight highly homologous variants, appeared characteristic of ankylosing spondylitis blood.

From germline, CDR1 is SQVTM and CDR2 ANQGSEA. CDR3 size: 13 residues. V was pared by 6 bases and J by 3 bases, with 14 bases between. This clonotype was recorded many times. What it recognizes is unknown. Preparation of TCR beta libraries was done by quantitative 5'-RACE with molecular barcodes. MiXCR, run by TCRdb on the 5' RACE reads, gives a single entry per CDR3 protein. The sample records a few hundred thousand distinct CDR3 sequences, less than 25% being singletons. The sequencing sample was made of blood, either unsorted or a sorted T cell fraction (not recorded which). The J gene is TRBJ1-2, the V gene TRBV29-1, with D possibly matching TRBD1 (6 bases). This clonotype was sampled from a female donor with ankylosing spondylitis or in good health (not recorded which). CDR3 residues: CSVSDRRDYGYTF. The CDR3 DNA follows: TGCAGCGTCTCGGACAGACGGGACTATGGCTACACCTTC. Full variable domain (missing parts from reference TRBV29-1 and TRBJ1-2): SAVISQKPSRDICQRGTSLTIQCQVDSQVTMMFWYRQQPGQSLTLIATANQGSEATYESGFVIDKFPISRPNLTFSTLTVSNMSPEDSSIYLCSVSDRRDYGYTFGSGTRLTVV.